This T cell receptor beta chain comes out of a study of cytomegalovirus exposure and HLA in healthy donors. Measured with immunoSEQ multiplex PCR; TCRdb has only the in-frame clones, and not every one. The sample lists tens of thousands of clones; about 90% were seen once. V gave up 1 base and J gave up 4 bases, with 10 bases separating them. Germline CDR1 is SGHTA and CDR2 is FQGNSA. CDR3 length equals 15 residues. Only one count was recorded for this clone. V and J are TRBV7-2 and TRBJ1-4, with no clear D. The receptor was isolated from a man aged 18 to 35 in good health and CMV-seronegative. The sample was PBMCs. In DNA, the CDR3 is TGTGCCAGCAGCTTAGGCTCGAGACATAATGAAAAACTGTTTTTT. Its protein product is CASSLGSRHNEKLFF.